This T cell receptor (beta chain) was sequenced during a study of glioma-infiltrating T cells. Using RNA template, CDR3s of TCR alpha and beta were amplified with iRepertoire arm-PCR. For one-step reverse transcription and amplification, 100-400 ng of tissue mRNA or PBMC total RNA was used. TCRdb re-analysed the multiplex PCR reads in MiXCR, keeping a single row per CDR3 protein. Of 90,000 to 110,000 distinct CDR3 sequences in the sample, 25% were seen once. This clonotype appeared many times. Its antigen is unknown. This CDR3 contains 16 residues. The J segment lost 5 bases and the V segment lost 5 bases, leaving 14 bases of the junction unmatched. Germline V gene sequence: CDR1 SEHNR, CDR2 FQNEAQ (reference sequence). General study findings and limits: Tissue-blood divergence was below expectation in non-neoplastic patients, above in gliomas. Only very few CDR3 sequences appeared in both tissue and blood.

The V call is TRBV7-9, the J call TRBJ2-5; the match to TRBD1 covers 7 bases. Sequencing was carried out using glioma tissue, nonneoplastic brain tissue, or PBMCs (not recorded which). This receptor was obtained from a human donor with low-grade glioma or glioblastoma, undergoing nonglioma brain surgery, or in good health (not recorded which). CDR3 region: CASSTGTASLWETQYF. The CDR3 DNA reads as TGTGCCAGCAGCACCGGGACAGCAAGTCTTTGGGAGACCCAGTACTTC. Full variable domain (remainder filled in from reference TRBV7-9 and TRBJ2-5): DTGVSQNPRHKITKRGQNVTFRCDPISEHNRLYWYRQTLGQGPEFLTYFQNEAQLEKSRLLSDRFSAERPKGSFSTLEIQRTEQGDSAMYLCASSTGTASLWETQYFGPGTRLLVL.